The 18 T cell receptor beta chains below come from one sample, sequenced in a study of blood T cell repertoires in COVID-19. Using immunoSEQ multiplex PCR, the repertoire was profiled, and TCRdb retains in-frame clones only, with some absent. This sample has some 150,000 clones, with around four fifths found just once. The sequencing sample was made of peripheral blood. Receptors were obtained from a middle-aged woman with active or convalescent COVID-19.

V and J are TRBV12-5 and TRBJ1-5; D remains ambiguous. Trimming took 5 bases from V and 5 from J, leaving 7 bases between them. Germline values: CDR1 LGHNT, CDR2 FRNRAP. The CDR3 runs to 12 residues. As DNA, the CDR3 is TGTGCTAGTGGTCTAGATGATCAGCCCCAGCATTTT. Translating gives CASGLDDQPQHF.

This chain connects TRBV5-4 to TRBJ1-2, with 7 bases fitting TRBD1. The V gene's germline CDR1 is SGHNT and CDR2 YYREEE (reference sequence). This CDR3 contains 13 residues. V was pared by 0 bases and J by 8 bases, with 4 bases of the junction left unmatched. The CDR3 DNA sequence: TGTGCCAGCAGCTTGGACAGGGGAACCGGCTACACCTTC. Protein sequence: CASSLDRGTGYTF.

In DNA, the CDR3 is TGTGCCAGCAGTGAGAGAGACAGGTTCGACTACGAGCAGTACTTC. Its protein product is CASSERDRFDYEQYF. This chain joins TRBV6-1 and TRBJ2-7; D is perhaps TRBD1 (6 bases). The CDR3 covers 15 residues. Germline CDR1 and CDR2: MNHNS and SASEGT. V lost 3 bases and J 3 bases, leaving 15 bases between the germline ends.

The rearrangement joins TRBV2 to TRBJ1-5; D gene ambiguous. CDR3 length equals 15 residues. CDR1 SNHLY and CDR2 FYNNEI come from the germline V gene. The ends were cut back, 7 bases at V and 0 bases at J, with 13 bases in the middle. The CDR3 here is CASNWRGDSNQPQHF. The CDR3 DNA follows: TGTGCCAGCAATTGGAGAGGAGATAGCAATCAGCCCCAGCATTTT.

The genes are TRBV7-2 and TRBJ1-5, with 7 bases lining up with TRBD1. This CDR3 region has 14 residues. Per the germline V gene, CDR1 is SGHTA and CDR2 is FQGNSA. Trimming removed 2 bases from V and 6 bases from J; junction bases left unmatched: 4. The CDR3 DNA reads TGTGCCAGCAGCTTACAGGGGGTGGGTCAGCCCCAGCATTTT. This sequence encodes CASSLQGVGQPQHF.

There are a few counts of this clone. The chain carries TRBV11-3 and TRBJ2-7, with 8 bases matching TRBD2. The CDR3 length is 17 residues. V shed 0 bases and J 6 bases; nucleotides not matched to a gene: 13. Germline lookup yields CDR1 SGHNT and CDR2 YENEEA. Here the CDR3 reads CASSLDLGPGLVSEQYF. The CDR3, as DNA: TGTGCCAGCAGCTTAGACCTGGGCCCGGGACTAGTAAGCGAGCAGTACTTC. The entire variable domain, with the rest obtained from reference TRBV11-3 and TRBJ2-7, is as follows: EAGVVQSPRYKIIEKKQPVAFWCNPISGHNTLYWYLQNLGQGPELLIRYENEEAVDDSQLPKDRFSAERLKGVDSTLKIQPAELGDSAVYLCASSLDLGPGLVSEQYFGPGTRLTVT.

This clone was picked up one time. V and J are TRBV7-7 and TRBJ2-2; 7 bases are a match to TRBD1. Germline values: CDR1 SSHAT, CDR2 FNYEAQ (reference sequence). The CDR3 is made up of 20 amino acids. V was clipped by 4 bases and J by 5 bases; unmatched bases: 22. CDR3 in amino acids: CASSSKGATGTAPFTGELFF. The CDR3 DNA reads as TGTGCCAGCAGCTCCAAGGGGGCAACCGGGACAGCCCCTTTTACCGGGGAGCTGTTTTTT.

This clone came up a few times. V and J are TRBV6-5 and TRBJ1-2; perhaps TRBD1 as D (5 bases). Germline assignment: CDR1 MNHEY and CDR2 SVGAGI. The CDR3 is 14 residues long. The V and J ends lost 5 bases and 4 bases respectively, with 14 bases between them. The CDR3, as DNA: TGTGCCAGCAGTAGCTGGACCGACAGCTATGGCTACACCTTC. Protein sequence: CASSSWTDSYGYTF.

The chain carries TRBV19 and TRBJ2-1, with TRBD2 as a possible D gene (5 bases). V gave up 1 base and J gave up 10 bases, with 17 bases separating them. Germline V gene lookup returns CDR1 LNHDA and CDR2 SQIVND (reference sequence). This CDR3 has 15 residues. The CDR3 loop is CASSIGAGESGEQFF. As DNA, the CDR3 is TGTGCCAGTAGTATAGGCGCCGGGGAATCCGGGGAGCAGTTCTTC.

J is TRBJ2-5 and V is TRBV6-6; possible D gene TRBD2, 5 bases. CDR3 length: 12 residues. V was cut by 7 bases and J by 3 bases, with 9 bases left in between. The germline CDR1 and CDR2 sequences are MNHNY and SVGAGI (reference sequence). CDR3 nucleotides: TGTGCCAGCAAAACTAGGGAAGAGACCCAGTACTTC. Its translation: CASKTREETQYF.

The CDR3, as DNA: TGTGCCAGCAGGTACGGACGGGGTGAAGCTTTCTTT. Translating it yields CASRYGRGEAFF. The chain has TRBV6-2 or TRBV6-3 and TRBJ1-1; D gene uncertain. Deletions cut 6 bases from V and 7 bases from J, with 12 bases between. In germline, CDR1 is MNHEY, CDR2 SVGEGT. The CDR3 length is 12 residues.

The genes are TRBV24-1 and TRBJ1-2, with TRBD1 matching 9 bases. The V gene's germline CDR1 is KGHDR and CDR2 SFDVKD. The V segment lost 3 bases and the J segment 8 bases; nucleotides outside the gene matches: 6. This CDR3 has 14 residues. CDR3 sequence: CATSDPTGGEGYTF. DNA for the CDR3: TGTGCCACCAGTGATCCCACAGGGGGCGAGGGCTACACCTTC.

The chain couples TRBV6-5 to TRBJ2-2; TRBD2 is a possible D gene (6 bases). The CDR3 loop spans 15 amino acids. Germline V gives CDR1 MNHEY, CDR2 SVGAGI. Trimming removed 6 bases at V and 0 bases at J, with 11 bases between. The CDR3, as DNA: TGTGCCAGCAGGAAGGGACTTCCGAACACCGGGGAGCTGTTTTTT. Translation gives CASRKGLPNTGELFF.

The chain combines TRBV7-2 with TRBJ2-2, with D possibly matching TRBD2 (5 bases). This CDR3 region has 13 residues. The germline CDR1 and CDR2 sequences are SGHTA and FQGNSA. Trimming took 5 bases from V and 8 from J, leaving 12 bases between them. In nucleotides, the CDR3 is TGTGCCAGCAGCCCGGGGTCGTCGGGGGAGCTGTTTTTT. Translated: CASSPGSSGELFF.

The J gene is TRBJ2-7, the V gene TRBV7-2; 8 bases map to TRBD1. The CDR3 covers 13 residues. Germline trimming cut 2 bases from V and 7 bases from J; bases unmatched to any gene: 4. CDR1 and CDR2 (germline): SGHTA, FQGNSA. The CDR3 coding sequence is TGTGCCAGCAGCTTACAGGGGGCAGGGGAGCAGTACTTC. This translates into CASSLQGAGEQYF.

This chain joins TRBV2 and TRBJ1-2, with TRBD1 matching 8 bases. The J segment lost 6 bases and the V segment lost 7 bases, leaving 4 bases of the junction unmatched. Germline V CDR1 and CDR2: SNHLY, FYNNEI. CDR3 length: 12 residues. In DNA form, the CDR3 reads TGTGCCAGCATCCAGGGGGCCCATGGCTACACCTTC. Translated: CASIQGAHGYTF.

V usage is TRBV5-1 and J usage is TRBJ2-7, with 10 positions matching TRBD2. The V gene end was trimmed by 0 bases and the J gene end by 2 bases; junction bases not matched to a gene: 8. The CDR3 totals 17 residues. Germline CDR1 SGHRS, CDR2 YFSETQ. The CDR3: CASSLAIGTSVTYEQYF. CDR3 nucleotide sequence: TGCGCCAGCAGCTTGGCCATAGGGACTAGCGTAACCTACGAGCAGTACTTC.

This clone came up once. The rearrangement joins TRBV5-1 to TRBJ1-6; 8 positions agree with TRBD1. Trimming cost V 3 bases and J 9 bases; bases outside gene matches: 8. Germline assignment: CDR1 SGHRS and CDR2 YFSETQ. The CDR3 consists of 15 residues. CDR3 sequence reads: CASSSGTGQISPLHF. The DNA for the CDR3 is TGCGCCAGCAGCTCCGGGACAGGTCAGATTTCACCCCTCCACTTT. Combining the CDR3 with reference TRBV5-1 and TRBJ1-6 gives the whole variable domain KAGVTQTPRYLIKTRGQQVTLSCSPISGHRSVSWYQQTPGQGLQFLFEYFSETQRNKGNFPGRFSGRQFSNSRSEMNVSTLELGDSALYLCASSSGTGQISPLHFGNGTRLTVT.